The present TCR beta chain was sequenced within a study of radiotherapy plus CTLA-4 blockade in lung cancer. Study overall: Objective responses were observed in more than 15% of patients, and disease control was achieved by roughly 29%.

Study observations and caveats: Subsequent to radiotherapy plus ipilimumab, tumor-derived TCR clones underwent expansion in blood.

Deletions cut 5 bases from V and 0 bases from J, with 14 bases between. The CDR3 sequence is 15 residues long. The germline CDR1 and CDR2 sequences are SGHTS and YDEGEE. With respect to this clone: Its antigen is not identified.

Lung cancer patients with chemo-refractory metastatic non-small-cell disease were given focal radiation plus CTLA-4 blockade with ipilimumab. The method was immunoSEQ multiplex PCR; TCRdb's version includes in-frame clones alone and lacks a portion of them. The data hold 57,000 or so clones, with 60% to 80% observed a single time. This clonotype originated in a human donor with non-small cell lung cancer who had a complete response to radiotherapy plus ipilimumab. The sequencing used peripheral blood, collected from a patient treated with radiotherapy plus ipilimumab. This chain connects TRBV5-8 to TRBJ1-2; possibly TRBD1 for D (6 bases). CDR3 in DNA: TGTGCCAGCAGGGTCACCTGGACAGCTAACTATGGCTACACCTTC. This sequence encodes CASRVTWTANYGYTF.